The rows below give T cell receptor beta chains drawn from one sample of a study of T cell responses to AZD1222 COVID-19 vaccine. Clones were read by immunoSEQ multiplex PCR, and TCRdb kept only the in-frame ones, dropping some. The repertoire holds some 170,000 clones, roughly nine tenths seen once, with 2.6% in the top ten. This specimen was peripheral blood, taken on day 0 of AZD1222 vaccination. Receptor source: an adult in good health. The CDR3 runs from the conserved cysteine through the conserved F or W. A D gene is named only where the DNA matches it firmly. Size is stated for part of the rows, as once, few or many counts, or as a class when the clone is expanded.

TRBV30	TRBJ1-1	NA	TRBD1	TGTGCCTGGAGGGGAGTAGGGGGCTATGCTGAAGCTTTCTTT	CAWRGVGGYAEAFF
TRBV4-1	TRBJ1-2	once	NA	TGCGCCAGCAGCTATGTCCTCTCCGATGGCTACACCTTC	CASSYVLSDGYTF
TRBV4-1	TRBJ1-1	NA	NA	TGCGCCAGCAGCCAACAATGGGGAGGGGAAGCTTTCTTT	CASSQQWGGEAFF
TRBV29-1	TRBJ2-1	NA	TRBD2	TGCAGCGTGGGACTAGATCCCCTTTCCTACAATGAGCAGTTCTTC	CSVGLDPLSYNEQFF
TRBV6-6	TRBJ1-2	NA	NA	TGTGCCAGCACCCCTAGGGAGGGGGTTGGCTACACCTTC	CASTPREGVGYTF
TRBV6-6	TRBJ1-1	NA	NA	TGTGCCAGCAGTACCGTAGACACTGAAGCTTTCTTT	CASSTVDTEAFF
TRBV5-6	TRBJ2-1	once	TRBD2	TGTGCCAGCAGCCGGCGGGAGCCACACTACAATGAGCAGTTCTTC	CASSRREPHYNEQFF
TRBV11-2	TRBJ2-3	once	TRBD1	TGTGCCAGCAGCTCTTCCTCGGGACAGGGGGTCTTTGGGACAGATACGCAGTATTTT	CASSSSSGQGVFGTDTQYF
TRBV28	TRBJ2-3	once	TRBD2	TGTGCCAGCAGTTCCCGGACTAGCGGGAGTATCACAGATACGCAGTATTTT	CASSSRTSGSITDTQYF
TRBV19	TRBJ1-3	NA	NA	TGTGCCAGTAGTATGGACCGATCCTCTGGAAACACCATATATTTT	CASSMDRSSGNTIYF